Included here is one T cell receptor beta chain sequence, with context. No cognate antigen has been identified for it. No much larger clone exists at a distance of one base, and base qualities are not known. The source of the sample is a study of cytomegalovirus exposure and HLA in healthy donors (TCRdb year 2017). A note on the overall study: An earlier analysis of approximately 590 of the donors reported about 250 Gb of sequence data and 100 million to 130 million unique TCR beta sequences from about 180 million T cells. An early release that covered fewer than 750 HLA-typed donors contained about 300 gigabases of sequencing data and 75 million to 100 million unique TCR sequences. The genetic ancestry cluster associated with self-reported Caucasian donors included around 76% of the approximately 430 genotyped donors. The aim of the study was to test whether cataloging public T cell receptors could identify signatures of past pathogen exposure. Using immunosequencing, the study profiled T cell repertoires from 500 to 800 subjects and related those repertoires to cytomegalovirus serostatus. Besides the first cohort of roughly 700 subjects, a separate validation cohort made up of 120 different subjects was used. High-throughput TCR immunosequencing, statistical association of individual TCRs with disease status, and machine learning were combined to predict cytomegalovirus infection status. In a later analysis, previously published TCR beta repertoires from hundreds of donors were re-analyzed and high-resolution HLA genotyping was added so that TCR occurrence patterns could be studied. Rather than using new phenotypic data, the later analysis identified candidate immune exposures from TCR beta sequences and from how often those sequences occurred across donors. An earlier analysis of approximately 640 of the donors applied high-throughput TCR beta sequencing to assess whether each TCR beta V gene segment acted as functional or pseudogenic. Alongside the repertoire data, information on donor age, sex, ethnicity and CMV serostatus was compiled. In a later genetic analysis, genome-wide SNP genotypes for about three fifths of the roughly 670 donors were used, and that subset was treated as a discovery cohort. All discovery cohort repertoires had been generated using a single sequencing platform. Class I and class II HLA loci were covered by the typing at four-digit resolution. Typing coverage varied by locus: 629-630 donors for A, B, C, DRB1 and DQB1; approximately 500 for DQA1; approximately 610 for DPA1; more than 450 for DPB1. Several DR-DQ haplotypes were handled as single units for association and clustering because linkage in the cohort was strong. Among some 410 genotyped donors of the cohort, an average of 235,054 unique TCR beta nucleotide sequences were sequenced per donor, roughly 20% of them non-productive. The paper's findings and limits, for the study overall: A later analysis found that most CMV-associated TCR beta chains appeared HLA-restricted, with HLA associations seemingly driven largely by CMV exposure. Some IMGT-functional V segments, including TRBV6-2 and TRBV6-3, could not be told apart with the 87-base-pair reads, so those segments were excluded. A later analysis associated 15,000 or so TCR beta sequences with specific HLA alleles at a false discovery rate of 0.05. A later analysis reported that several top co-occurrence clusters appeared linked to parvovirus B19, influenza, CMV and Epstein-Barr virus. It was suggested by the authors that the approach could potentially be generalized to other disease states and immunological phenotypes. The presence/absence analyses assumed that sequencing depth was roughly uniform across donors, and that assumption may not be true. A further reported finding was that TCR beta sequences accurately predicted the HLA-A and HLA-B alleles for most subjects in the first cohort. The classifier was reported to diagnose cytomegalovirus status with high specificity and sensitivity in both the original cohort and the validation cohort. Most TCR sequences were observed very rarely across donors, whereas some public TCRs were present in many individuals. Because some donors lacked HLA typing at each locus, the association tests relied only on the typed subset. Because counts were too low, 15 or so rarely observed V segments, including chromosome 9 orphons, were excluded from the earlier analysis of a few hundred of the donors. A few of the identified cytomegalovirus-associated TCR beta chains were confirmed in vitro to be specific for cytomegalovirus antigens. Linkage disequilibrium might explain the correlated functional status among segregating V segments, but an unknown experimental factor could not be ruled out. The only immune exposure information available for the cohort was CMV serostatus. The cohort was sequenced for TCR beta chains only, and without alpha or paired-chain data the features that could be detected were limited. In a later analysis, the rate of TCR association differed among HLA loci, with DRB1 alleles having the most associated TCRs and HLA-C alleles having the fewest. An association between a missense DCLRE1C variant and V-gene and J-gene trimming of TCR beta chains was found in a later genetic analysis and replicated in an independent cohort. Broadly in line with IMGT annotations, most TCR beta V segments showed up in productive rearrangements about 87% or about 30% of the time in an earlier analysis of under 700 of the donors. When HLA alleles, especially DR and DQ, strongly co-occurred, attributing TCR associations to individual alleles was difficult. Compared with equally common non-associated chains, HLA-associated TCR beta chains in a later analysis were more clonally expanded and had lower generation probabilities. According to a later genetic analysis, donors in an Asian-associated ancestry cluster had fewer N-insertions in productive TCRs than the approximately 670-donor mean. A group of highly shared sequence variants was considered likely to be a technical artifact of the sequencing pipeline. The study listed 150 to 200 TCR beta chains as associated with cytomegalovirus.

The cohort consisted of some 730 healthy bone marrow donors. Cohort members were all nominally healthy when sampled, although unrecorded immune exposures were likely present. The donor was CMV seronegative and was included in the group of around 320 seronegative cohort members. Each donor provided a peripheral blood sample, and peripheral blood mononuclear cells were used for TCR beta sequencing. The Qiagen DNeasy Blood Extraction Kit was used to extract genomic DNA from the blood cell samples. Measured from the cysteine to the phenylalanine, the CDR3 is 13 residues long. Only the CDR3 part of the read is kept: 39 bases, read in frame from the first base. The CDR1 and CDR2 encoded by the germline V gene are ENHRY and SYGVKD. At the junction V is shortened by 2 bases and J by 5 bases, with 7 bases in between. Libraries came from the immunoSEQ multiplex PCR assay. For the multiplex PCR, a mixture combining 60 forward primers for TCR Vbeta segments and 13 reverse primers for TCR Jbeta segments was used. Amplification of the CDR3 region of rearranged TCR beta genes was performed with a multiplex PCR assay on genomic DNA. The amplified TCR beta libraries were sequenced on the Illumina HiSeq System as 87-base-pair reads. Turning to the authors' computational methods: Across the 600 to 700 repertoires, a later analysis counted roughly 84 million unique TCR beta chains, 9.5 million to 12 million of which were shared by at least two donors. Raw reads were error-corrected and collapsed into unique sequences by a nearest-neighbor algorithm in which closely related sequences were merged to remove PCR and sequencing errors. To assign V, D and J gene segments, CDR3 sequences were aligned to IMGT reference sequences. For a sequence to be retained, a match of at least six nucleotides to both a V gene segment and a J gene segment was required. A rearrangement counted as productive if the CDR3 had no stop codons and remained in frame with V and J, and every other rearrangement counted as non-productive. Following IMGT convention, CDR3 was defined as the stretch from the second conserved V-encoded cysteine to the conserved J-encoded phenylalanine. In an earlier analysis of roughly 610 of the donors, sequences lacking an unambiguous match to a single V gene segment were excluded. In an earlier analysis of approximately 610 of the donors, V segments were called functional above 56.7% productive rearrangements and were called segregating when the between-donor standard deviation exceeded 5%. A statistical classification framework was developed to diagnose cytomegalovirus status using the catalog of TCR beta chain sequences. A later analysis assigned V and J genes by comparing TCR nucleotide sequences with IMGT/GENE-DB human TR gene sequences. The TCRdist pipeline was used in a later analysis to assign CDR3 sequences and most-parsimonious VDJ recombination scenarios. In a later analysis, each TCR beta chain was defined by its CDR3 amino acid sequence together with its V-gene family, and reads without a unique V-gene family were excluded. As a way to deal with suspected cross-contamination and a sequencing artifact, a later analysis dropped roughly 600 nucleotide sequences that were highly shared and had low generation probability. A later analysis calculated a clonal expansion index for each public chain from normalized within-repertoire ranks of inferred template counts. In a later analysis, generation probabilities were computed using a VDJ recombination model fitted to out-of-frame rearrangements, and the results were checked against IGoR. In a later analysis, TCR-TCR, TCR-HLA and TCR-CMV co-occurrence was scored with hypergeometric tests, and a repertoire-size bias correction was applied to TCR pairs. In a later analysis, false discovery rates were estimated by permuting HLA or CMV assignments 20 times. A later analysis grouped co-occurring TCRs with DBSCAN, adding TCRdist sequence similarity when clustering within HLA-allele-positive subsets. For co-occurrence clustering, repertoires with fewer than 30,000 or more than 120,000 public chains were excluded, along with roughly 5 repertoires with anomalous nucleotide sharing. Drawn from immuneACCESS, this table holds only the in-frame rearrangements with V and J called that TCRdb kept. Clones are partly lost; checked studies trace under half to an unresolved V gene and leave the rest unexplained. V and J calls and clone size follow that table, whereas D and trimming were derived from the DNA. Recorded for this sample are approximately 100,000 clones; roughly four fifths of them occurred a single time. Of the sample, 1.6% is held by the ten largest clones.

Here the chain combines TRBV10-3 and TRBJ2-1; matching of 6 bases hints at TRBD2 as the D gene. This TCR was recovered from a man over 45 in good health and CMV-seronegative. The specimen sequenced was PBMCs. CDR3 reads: CAISEKRDNEQFF. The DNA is TGTGCCATCAGTGAGAAGCGGGACAATGAGCAGTTCTTC.